This TCR beta chain was sequenced in a study of T cell responses to AZD1222 COVID-19 vaccine. Findings of the study overall: Just 6 or 7 AZD1222 recipients were seropositive at baseline. Reportedly, nearly half of unique spike TCRs recognized epitopes outside B.1.351/B.1.1.7 mutations. Donors skewed white British and female; clonal diversity was possibly underestimated. Spike-wide coverage was observed for vaccine-associated CD4 TCRs, with dominant responses at 160-218 and 743-854.

A word on this clone: The antigen remains unidentified.

This CDR3 is built from 17 residues. The germline V gene has CDR1 LGHDT and CDR2 YNNKEL (reference sequence). V shed 2 bases and J shed 1 base, with 17 bases lying between them. TCRdb keeps only in-frame clones here, not all; method: immunoSEQ multiplex PCR. The sample lists approximately 140,000 clones; around 90% were seen once. V usage is TRBV3-1 (or the pseudogene TRBV3-2) and J usage is TRBJ1-1, with D possibly being TRBD1 (5 bases). This material consisted of peripheral blood, taken 28 days after the second AZD1222 dose. The origin of this receptor is an adult who received the AZD1222 COVID-19 vaccine. The CDR3 here is CASSQTGTSPENTEAFF. The CDR3 nucleotides read TGTGCCAGCAGCCAAACCGGGACTTCCCCCGAGAACACTGAAGCTTTCTTT.